Each of the 7 T cell receptor beta chains below was sequenced from the same sample in a study of regulatory T cells in long-lasting Graves disease. In building TCR beta libraries, iRepertoire HTBI primers were used together with Arm-PCR of CDR3 regions. TCRdb fed the multiplex PCR reads into MiXCR, producing one record per CDR3 protein. This sample has more than 300,000 distinct CDR3 sequences; 15% to 19% occur once, and the top ten carry about 20%. Stated time point: newly diagnosed GD, antithyroid drugs for less than 3 months. Following extraction of RNA from PBMCs, that RNA was used to make the TCR library. Sequenced material: peripheral blood mononuclear cells (PBMCs), taken at new diagnosis, from a patient treated with antithyroid drugs. The receptors shown here come from a female donor with Graves disease.

This sequence joins TRBV11-2 and TRBJ2-7; D possibly matches TRBD1 or TRBD2 (5 bases each). The germline V gene encodes CDR1 SGHAT and CDR2 FQNNGV. The CDR3 sequence is 16 residues long. V was trimmed by 0 bases and J by 4 bases, leaving 16 bases between them. CDR3 sequence reads: CASSLDAWGLFYEQYF. CDR3 coding DNA: TGTGCCAGCAGCTTAGATGCCTGGGGGTTATTTTACGAGCAGTACTTC.

This chain links TRBV12-3 or TRBV12-4 with TRBJ2-2, with D perhaps TRBD2 (6 bases). V was shortened by 7 bases and J by 8 bases, with 8 bases between the two germline ends. The CDR3 has 11 residues. The CDR3 bases are TGTGCCAGCACCCTAGCGGGGGAGCTGTTTTTT. Translating gives CASTLAGELFF.

V gene TRBV27 combines with J gene TRBJ2-2, with 8 bases that match TRBD1. Germline V lookup: CDR1 MNHEY, CDR2 SMNVEV (reference sequence). V shed 5 bases, J shed 8 bases, and the junction held 10 bases outside the gene matches. The CDR3 is made up of 15 amino acids. The CDR3 DNA reads as TGTGCCAGCAGTCCCACTGGACAGGGATCTGGGGAGCTGTTTTTT. Translated: CASSPTGQGSGELFF.

This clonotype was found a few times. The J gene is TRBJ2-1, the V gene TRBV28; no definite D call. The length of the CDR3 is 13 residues. The V gene lost 6 bases and the J gene lost 8 bases, with 14 bases spanning the gap. The V gene's germline CDR1 is MDHEN and CDR2 SYDVKM. CDR3 sequence: CASSDLWVDEQFF. The DNA of the CDR3 is TGTGCCAGCAGCGACCTCTGGGTGGATGAGCAGTTCTTC.

The chain combines TRBV7-2 with TRBJ1-2; D call uncertain. Looked up from germline, CDR1 is SGHTA and CDR2 is FQGNSA. Trimming took off 2 bases at V and 6 bases at J, with 7 bases between the two ends. This CDR3 comprises 12 residues. DNA for the CDR3: TGTGCCAGCAGCTTATTCGGGGATGGCTACACCTTC. Translating gives CASSLFGDGYTF.

On this clonotype: A read error may be the cause here, since a much bigger clone is one base away. Lacking the conserved final phenylalanine or tryptophan, this CDR3 likely reflects a read error. J is TRBJ1-1 and V is TRBV19; D ambiguous. The CDR3 covers 14 residues. Trimming removed 8 bases from V and 1 base from J, with 14 bases in between. The V gene's germline CDR1 is LNHDA and CDR2 SQIVND (reference sequence). For the CDR3, the DNA is TGTGCCAGTTGTGGGCTGGCCTCGAACACTGAAGCTTTCCTT. Translation: CASCGLASNTEAFL.

The chain recombines TRBV7-2 with TRBJ2-3; 15 nucleotides agree with TRBD2. Trimming at V came to 1 base and at J to 1 base, leaving 3 bases not matched to a gene. Per germline, CDR1 SGHTA and CDR2 FQGNSA. CDR3 length: 18 residues. This CDR3 is CASSLGTSGRGRTDTQYF. The DNA of the CDR3 is TGTGCCAGCAGCTTAGGGACTAGCGGGAGGGGACGCACAGATACGCAGTATTTT.